The clone carrying this T cell receptor (beta chain) was seen at least ten times. Its antigen remains unidentified. V was shortened by 0 bases and J by 3 bases, with 9 bases between the two germline ends. Germline CDR1 and CDR2: SGHTA and FQGNSA. There are 16 residues in the CDR3. This record belongs to a study of naive and memory T cell subsets. General study points: In CD4 and CD8 cells, diversity dropped from naive through EMRA. Naive and memory repertoire findings lacked a ground truth for validation.

Both TRBC1 and TRBC2 were covered by a beta constant-region primer of two equimolar oligonucleotides. Ligation attached a single-stranded oligonucleotide with a 12-nucleotide UMI and the SP2 primer to the cDNA 3' end. TCRdb re-called the UMI-ligation and nested PCR reads through MiXCR, storing one row per CDR3 protein. The data contain 140,000 to 150,000 distinct CDR3 sequences, 15% to 20% of them singletons. The origin of this receptor is a human donor in good health. The rearrangement links TRBV7-2 to TRBJ2-6; a possible D gene is TRBD1 (5 bases). The sequenced sample consisted of naive CD4+ T cells from blood. The CDR3 spells CASSLAVGRGANVLTF. CDR3 coding DNA: TGTGCCAGCAGCTTAGCCGTGGGGCGTGGGGCCAACGTCCTGACTTTC.